These T cell receptor beta chains were read from a single sample in a study of CD8 T cells in Susac syndrome. One entry per CDR3 protein results from TCRdb running MiXCR on the immunoSEQ multiplex PCR reads. The sample lists some 200,000 distinct CDR3 sequences, roughly 94% seen once, with around 0.15% in the top ten. The sequencing input was CD8+ T cells from PBMCs. The receptors stem from a human donor with Susac syndrome. The CDR3 runs from the conserved cysteine through the conserved F or W. A D gene is named only where the DNA matches it firmly. Expanded clones get a size class; other rows say once, few or many, or leave the size out.

>15|TRBV6-5|TRBD1|TRBJ1-5|NA
TGTGCCAGCAAAGCGGACAGGGACCTAAATCAGCCCCAGCATTTT
CASKADRDLNQPQHF
>12|TRBV25-1|TRBD1|TRBJ2-7|NA
TGTGCCAGCAGTGAGACAGGGCAGGAGCAGTACTTC
CASSETGQEQYF
>16|TRBV28|TRBD1|TRBJ2-5|NA
TGTGCCAGCAGTTTCCTAGGACAGGGAGGTAAAGAGACCCAGTACTTC
CASSFLGQGGKETQYF
>13|TRBV13|TRBD1|TRBJ1-1|NA
TGTGCCAGCAGTCTCAGGGGGCACACTGAAGCTTTCTTT
CASSLRGHTEAFF
>15|TRBV28|TRBD2|TRBJ2-7|NA
TGTGCCAGCCTGGGACTAGCGGAGCTCTCCTACGAGCAGTACTTC
CASLGLAELSYEQYF
>13|TRBV21-1|NA|TRBJ1-5|NA
TGTGCCAGCAAGGGACTGGGGATTGGGCCCCAGCATTTT
CASKGLGIGPQHF
>12|TRBV5-6|NA|TRBJ1-1|NA
TGTGCCAGCATGGTTTCGAACACTGAAGCTTTCTTT
CASMVSNTEAFF
>14|TRBV9|NA|TRBJ2-7|NA
TGTGCCAGCAGCGTAGGTCCCGACTCCTACGAGCAGTACTTC
CASSVGPDSYEQYF
>13|TRBV30|NA|TRBJ1-1|NA
TGTGCCTGGAGTGTACTCTGGGGCACTGAAGCTTTCTTT
CAWSVLWGTEAFF
>16|TRBV3-1|NA|TRBJ2-5|NA
TGTGCCAGCAGCCAAGAGGGGGTGGAATCTGGCGAGACCCAGTACTTC
CASSQEGVESGETQYF
>14|TRBV9|NA|TRBJ2-1|NA
TGTGCCAGCAGCGTAGCGGACTCCTACAATGAGCAGTTCTTC
CASSVADSYNEQFF
>15|TRBV20-1|NA|TRBJ2-3|NA
TGCAGTGCTGCGAAAATCCAGGGTTGGGCAGATACGCAGTATTTT
CSAAKIQGWADTQYF
>12|TRBV7-6|NA|TRBJ1-1|NA
TGTGCCAGCAGCTTCCAGGGTGGTGAAGCTTTCTTT
CASSFQGGEAFF
>12|TRBV28|NA|TRBJ2-3|NA
TGTGCCAGCGGGGACCAAACAGATACGCAGTATTTT
CASGDQTDTQYF
>15|TRBV29-1|NA|TRBJ2-1|NA
TGCAGCGTTGAAGTCTCCAGGGGTGGCTACAATGAGCAGTTCTTC
CSVEVSRGGYNEQFF
>13|TRBV9|NA|TRBJ2-2|once
TGTGCCAGCGGGGTAAGAAACACCGGGGAGCTGTTTTTT
CASGVRNTGELFF
>15|TRBV25-1|NA|TRBJ1-6|NA
TGTGCCAGCGAAATGACGGGTAGCCCATTTTCACCCCTCCACTTT
CASEMTGSPFSPLHF
>14|TRBV20-1|TRBD2|TRBJ2-7|NA
TGCAGTGAAGAAGGACTAGCGGGATCGTACGAGCAGTACTTC
CSEEGLAGSYEQYF
>14|TRBV12-5|TRBD1|TRBJ2-5|once
TGTGCTAGTGGTTTAGGACAGGGCGGGGAGACCCAGTACTTC
CASGLGQGGETQYF
>15|TRBV3-1|TRBD2|TRBJ2-1|NA
TGTGCCAGCAGCCAAGATACACTAGCGGGTAATGAGCAGTTCTTC
CASSQDTLAGNEQFF
>13|TRBV30|TRBD1|TRBJ2-3|NA
TGTGCCTGGGGACAGGTTAGCACAGATACGCAGTATTTT
CAWGQVSTDTQYF
>13|TRBV20-1|TRBD2|TRBJ2-7|NA
TGCAGTGCTAGCGGGGGGGCCTTCTACGAGCAGTACTTC
CSASGGAFYEQYF
>13|TRBV5-4|NA|TRBJ2-7|NA
TGTGCCAGCAGCTTGGCCGGCATCTACGAGCAGTACTTC
CASSLAGIYEQYF
>16|TRBV3-1|TRBD1|TRBJ1-1|NA
TGTGCCAGCAGCCAGGCCGGGACAGGGGGTCGGACTGAAGCTTTCTTT
CASSQAGTGGRTEAFF
>17|TRBV13|TRBD1|TRBJ2-2|NA
TGTGCCAGCAGCTCCGCCGCGGACAGGGGAAACACCGGGGAGCTGTTTTTT
CASSSAADRGNTGELFF
>16|TRBV2|NA|TRBJ2-5|NA
TGTGCCAGCAGTGGCGCGGGGCAGAGTATGGGAGAGACCCAGTACTTC
CASSGAGQSMGETQYF
>13|TRBV20-1|TRBD1|TRBJ1-2|NA
TGCAGTTCCGGGACAGGGGTTCGCTATGGCTACACCTTC
CSSGTGVRYGYTF
>14|TRBV2|TRBD1|TRBJ1-1|once
TGTGCCAGCAAAGAAGACTCCGGGACAGGAGAAGCTTTCTTT
CASKEDSGTGEAFF
>14|TRBV7-3|NA|TRBJ2-3|NA
TGTGCCAGCAGCGAGGAGTCCATTACAGATACGCAGTATTTT
CASSEESITDTQYF
>14|TRBV12-3/TRBV12-4|NA|TRBJ1-5|NA
TGTGCCAGCAGTTTAGTAGGGGTACATCAGCCCCAGCATTTT
CASSLVGVHQPQHF
>16|TRBV12-3/TRBV12-4|NA|TRBJ2-7|NA
TGTGCCAGCAGTTTAGGTCGCCAGGGTGGAACCTACGAGCAGTACTTC
CASSLGRQGGTYEQYF
>16|TRBV9|TRBD2|TRBJ2-2|NA
TGTGCCAGCAGCGTAGCGGGAGGGCCTCCCACCGGGGAGCTGTTTTTT
CASSVAGGPPTGELFF
>16|TRBV7-8|NA|TRBJ1-5|NA
TGTGCCAGCAGCTTATCAGGACCTACTAGCAATCAGCCCCAGCATTTT
CASSLSGPTSNQPQHF
>14|TRBV18|TRBD2|TRBJ2-7|NA
TGTGCCAGCTCACCTAGCGGGAGTGCCTACGAGCAGTACTTC
CASSPSGSAYEQYF
>15|TRBV4-1|NA|TRBJ2-4|NA
TGCGCCAGCAGCCAATTTCCCGAGACAAAAAACATTCAGTACTTC
CASSQFPETKNIQYF
>14|TRBV9|NA|TRBJ2-1|NA
TGTGCCAGCAGCGTAGCGGGGGCGAACAATGAGCAGTTCTTC
CASSVAGANNEQFF
>15|TRBV4-1|TRBD2|TRBJ2-5|NA
TGCGCCAGCAGCCCGTCCGGGAGGGCTGGGGAGACCCAGTACTTC
CASSPSGRAGETQYF
>13|TRBV5-6|NA|TRBJ1-2|once
TGTGCCAGCAGCCAGACAGGTCACTATGGCTACACCTTC
CASSQTGHYGYTF
>12|TRBV27|TRBD1|TRBJ1-1|NA
TGTGCCAGCAGTACCGGACAGGGAGAAGCTTTCTTT
CASSTGQGEAFF
>16|TRBV15|NA|TRBJ2-7|NA
TGTGCCACCAGCGACATATCCTCCCTAGGCTCCTACGAGCAGTACTTC
CATSDISSLGSYEQYF
>12|TRBV19|TRBD1|TRBJ2-7|NA
TGTGCCAGTAGTCGACAGGGGGGCGAGCAGTACTTC
CASSRQGGEQYF